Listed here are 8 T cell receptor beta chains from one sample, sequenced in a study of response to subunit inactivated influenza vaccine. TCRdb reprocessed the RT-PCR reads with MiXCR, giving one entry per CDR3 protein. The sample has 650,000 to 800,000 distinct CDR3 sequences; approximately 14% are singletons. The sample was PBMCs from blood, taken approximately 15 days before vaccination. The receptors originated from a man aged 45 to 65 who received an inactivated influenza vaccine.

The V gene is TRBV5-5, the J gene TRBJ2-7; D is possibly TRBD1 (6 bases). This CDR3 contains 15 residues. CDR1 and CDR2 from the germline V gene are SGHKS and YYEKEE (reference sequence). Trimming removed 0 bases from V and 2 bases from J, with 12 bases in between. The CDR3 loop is CASSLETGWTYEQYF. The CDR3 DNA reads TGTGCCAGCAGCTTGGAAACAGGGTGGACCTACGAGCAGTACTTC.

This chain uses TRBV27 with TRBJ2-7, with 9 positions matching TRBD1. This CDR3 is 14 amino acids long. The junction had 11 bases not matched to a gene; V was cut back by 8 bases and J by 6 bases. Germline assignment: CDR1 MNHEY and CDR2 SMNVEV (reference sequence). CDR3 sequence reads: CASGGTGIRGEQYF. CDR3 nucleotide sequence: TGTGCCAGCGGTGGGACAGGGATAAGAGGCGAGCAGTACTTC.

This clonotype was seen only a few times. The CDR3 nucleotides read TGCGCCAGCAGCCAAGCCGTACACACCGGGGAGCTGTTTTTT. Protein product: CASSQAVHTGELFF. This chain joins TRBV4-3 and TRBJ2-2; D not resolved. Germline CDR1 reads LGHNA; CDR2 reads YSLEER. Trimming shortened V by 1 base and J by 3 bases, and 6 bases separated the two germline ends. There are 14 residues in the CDR3.

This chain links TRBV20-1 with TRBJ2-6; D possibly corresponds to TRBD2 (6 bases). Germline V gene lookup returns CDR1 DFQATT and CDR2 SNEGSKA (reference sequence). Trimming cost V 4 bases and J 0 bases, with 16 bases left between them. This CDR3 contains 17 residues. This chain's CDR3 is CSATRKRVISGANVLTF. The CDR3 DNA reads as TGCAGTGCTACCCGAAAGCGGGTGATCTCTGGGGCCAACGTCCTGACTTTC.

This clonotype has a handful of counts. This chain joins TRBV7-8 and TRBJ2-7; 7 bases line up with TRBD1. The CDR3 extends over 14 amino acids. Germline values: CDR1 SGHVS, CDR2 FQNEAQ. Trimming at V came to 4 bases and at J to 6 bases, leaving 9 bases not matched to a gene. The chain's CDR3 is CASSSGQVLSEQYF. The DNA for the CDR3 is TGTGCCAGCAGCTCTGGACAGGTCTTATCCGAGCAGTACTTC. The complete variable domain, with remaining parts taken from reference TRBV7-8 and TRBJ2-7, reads GAGVSQSPRYKVAKRGQDVALRCDPISGHVSLFWYQQALGQGPEFLTYFQNEAQLDKSGLPSDRFFAERPEGSVSTLKIQRTQQEDSAVYLCASSSGQVLSEQYFGPGTRLTVT.

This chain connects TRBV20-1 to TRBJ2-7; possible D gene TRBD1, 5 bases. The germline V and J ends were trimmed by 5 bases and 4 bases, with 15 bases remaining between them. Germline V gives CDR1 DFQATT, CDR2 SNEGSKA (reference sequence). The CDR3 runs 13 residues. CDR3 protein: CSAQGRLGYEQYF. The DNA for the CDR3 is TGCAGTGCTCAGGGTAGGCTCGGATACGAGCAGTACTTC.

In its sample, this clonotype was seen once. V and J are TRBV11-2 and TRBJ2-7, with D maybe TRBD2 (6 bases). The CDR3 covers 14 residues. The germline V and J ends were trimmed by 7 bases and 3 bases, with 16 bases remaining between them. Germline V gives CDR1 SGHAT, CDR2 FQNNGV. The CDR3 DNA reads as TGTGCCAGCACCCCGTGGGGAGGAGGCTACGAGCAGTACTTC. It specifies CASTPWGGGYEQYF.

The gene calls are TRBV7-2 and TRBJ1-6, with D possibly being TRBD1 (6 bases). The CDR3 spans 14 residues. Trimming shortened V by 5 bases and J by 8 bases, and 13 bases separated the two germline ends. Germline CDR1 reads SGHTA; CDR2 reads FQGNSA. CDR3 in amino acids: CASSPQGVDSPLHF. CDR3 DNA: TGTGCCAGCAGCCCACAGGGAGTCGATTCACCCCTCCACTTT.